This entry lists 2 T cell receptor beta chains sequenced from one sample in a study of control samples from healthy donors and cancer patients. Libraries were prepared by immunoSEQ multiplex PCR; TCRdb keeps only in-frame clonotypes and omits some of them. The repertoire includes 180,000 or so clones, roughly nine tenths of them detected once, and approximately 1.4% sits in the top ten. The sequencing input was blood. The source of these receptors is a woman younger than 45 in good health.

Regarding this clone: Other DNA sequences from this sample encode an identical CDR3 as well. The V and J genes are TRBV3-1 (or the pseudogene TRBV3-2) and TRBJ2-7; D gene ambiguous. Trimming left V 0 bases short and J 2 bases short, with 8 bases between. The germline CDR1 and CDR2 sequences are LGHDT and YNNKEL (reference sequence). CDR3 length equals 14 residues. The CDR3: CASSQDRRPYEQYF. The CDR3 coding sequence is TGTGCCAGCAGCCAAGATCGTCGACCCTACGAGCAGTACTTC.

Ten or more counts support this clone. The chain recombines TRBV9 with TRBJ2-2, with 9 bases identical to TRBD2. This CDR3 spans 15 amino acids. V lost 0 bases, J lost 5 bases, and 2 bases stayed unmatched. From germline, CDR1 is SGDLS and CDR2 YYNGEE. Here the CDR3 DNA reads TGTGCCAGCAGCGTAGGACTAGCGGAGACCGGGGAGCTGTTTTTT. Translation gives CASSVGLAETGELFF.